The text below deals with one T cell receptor beta chain. This specimen belongs to a study of blood T cell repertoires in COVID-19. Study information: From the United States, Italy and Spain came samples of acute and convalescent COVID-19. In each case, the material was cDNA or gDNA derived from T cells, B-cell-depleted T cells, or PBMCs.

Per the original methods: Estimated nucleated cell counts came from reference gene primer amplification. Some clones are missing from TCRdb's copy, which holds only in-frame ones; the method was immunoSEQ multiplex PCR. V, J and clone size are those of that table, while D and trimming were read from the DNA. The repertoire holds a few hundred thousand clones, with around 84% as singletons. Germline-derived CDR1 and CDR2 are SGHKS and YYEKEE (reference sequence). V was trimmed by 4 bases and J by 2 bases, leaving 12 bases between them. CDR3 size: 14 residues. The sequenced material came from peripheral blood. V and J are TRBV5-5 and TRBJ1-2; D might be TRBD1 (5 bases). This clonotype was obtained from a woman aged 55-70 years who had recovered from COVID-19. The CDR3 reads CASSRDFLNYGYTF. For the CDR3, the DNA is TGTGCCAGCAGCCGGGACTTTTTGAACTATGGCTACACCTTC.